This TCR beta chain was sequenced for a study of blood T cell repertoires in COVID-19. Overall study: COVID-19 samples from acute and convalescent phases originated in the United States, Italy and Spain. Sample material is recorded as cDNA or gDNA derived from T cells, B-cell-depleted T cells, or PBMCs.

Authors' processing steps: From reference gene primer amplification, estimates of nucleated cell counts were derived. TCRdb's table, derived via immunoSEQ multiplex PCR, lists solely in-frame clones and lacks some. The D gene and trimming were derived from the DNA, and the V and J assignments and clone size from that table. The sample includes approximately 150,000 clones, 65% to 85% of them seen just once. This CDR3 spans 14 amino acids. The V gene's germline CDR1 is SGHTA and CDR2 FQGNSA. V gave up 4 bases and J gave up 8 bases; unmatched junction bases: 7. This TCR was sampled from a man between 65 and 85 years old with active or convalescent COVID-19. The V gene is TRBV7-2, the J gene TRBJ1-4; TRBD1 aligns across 7 bases. Material for sequencing was peripheral blood. The CDR3 DNA reads TGTGCCAGCAGCTCGCCGGGACAGCCAGAAAAACTGTTTTTT. Translation gives CASSSPGQPEKLFF.